One sample yielded the 20 T cell receptor beta chains listed below, sequenced in a study of T cells expressing NK-cell markers. Following a re-call of the 5' RACE reads, TCRdb has one entry per CDR3 protein and lacks DNA. The sample table sets out 350,000 to 500,000 distinct CDR3 sequences. Sequenced: blood T cells: a sorted CD56 or NKG2C T cell subset, CD4+ or CD8+ T cells, or bulk PBMC T cells (not recorded which). The receptors were gathered from a woman aged 18 to 75 in good health.

This chain joins TRBV20-1 and TRBJ1-2. CDR3 length equals 13 residues. Germline V gene data show CDR1 as DFQATT and CDR2 as SNEGSKA (reference sequence). The CDR3 reads CSARVIRRLGYTF.

This CDR3 reads CASSSAREGEQFF. V and J are TRBV7-2 and TRBJ2-1; TCRdb names TRBD2, which stays unverified in the absence of DNA. Germline CDR1 SGHTA, CDR2 FQGNSA. CDR3 length: 13 residues. Full variable domain (rest looked up from reference TRBV7-2 and TRBJ2-1): GAGVSQSPSNKVTEKGKDVELRCDPISGHTALYWYRQSLGQGLEFLIYFQGNSAPDKSGLPSDRFSAERTGGSVSTLTIQRTQQEDSAVYLCASSSAREGEQFFGPGTRLTVL.

The genes are TRBV5-1 and TRBJ1-2. The germline gives CDR1 SGHRS, CDR2 YFSETQ. This CDR3 has 13 residues. This CDR3 is CASSPPGSYGYTF.

The rearrangement links TRBV5-4 to TRBJ2-3. Per the germline V gene, CDR1 is SGHNT and CDR2 is YYREEE (reference sequence). This CDR3 spans 11 amino acids. The CDR3 is CASSSTVTQYF.

The CDR3 sequence: CSATTGSQTEAFF. The rearrangement uses TRBV20-1 and TRBJ1-1; TCRdb lists TRBD1, though no DNA is available to test this call. Germline CDR1 DFQATT, CDR2 SNEGSKA (reference sequence). The CDR3 is 13 amino acids.

The V call is TRBV23-1, the J call TRBJ2-3; TCRdb designates TRBD1, a call that cannot be tested without DNA. TRBV23-1 is sorted into the ORF group, with uncertain function. This CDR3 region has 15 residues. The CDR3 protein is CASSQLGVGPDTQYF.

The chain employs TRBV20-1 and TRBJ2-2; TCRdb returns TRBD1, unconfirmable since there is no DNA. Germline V gene lookup returns CDR1 DFQATT and CDR2 SNEGSKA (reference sequence). The CDR3 is made up of 14 amino acids. The CDR3 sequence is CSARDQGDTGELFF.

The chain carries TRBV12-3 or TRBV12-4 and TRBJ2-2. This CDR3 has 14 amino acids. CDR3 in amino acids: CASSLKANTGELFF.

The V gene is TRBV7-9, the J gene TRBJ1-1. CDR3 size: 15 residues. Germline loops: CDR1 SEHNR, CDR2 FQNEAQ (reference sequence). The chain's CDR3 is CASTRAGPPRTEAFF.

The gene calls are TRBV12-3 or TRBV12-4 and TRBJ1-1; TCRdb calls TRBD1, which cannot be checked without DNA. The length of the CDR3 is 16 residues. This CDR3 is CASSSPGGGMNTEAFF.

The chain employs TRBV18 and TRBJ1-5. This CDR3 spans 13 amino acids. The germline gives CDR1 KGHSH, CDR2 LQKENI. CDR3 loop: CASSPLVDQPQHF.

V is TRBV11-2 and J is TRBJ2-3; the TCRdb call, TRBD2, lacks DNA for checking. The CDR3 runs to 18 residues. Germline assignment: CDR1 SGHAT and CDR2 FQNNGV. The CDR3 loop reads CASSPAGERGGSLDTQYF.

The rearrangement joins TRBV4-1 to TRBJ1-1; TCRdb reports TRBD1, a call that lacks DNA to check it against. The CDR3 loop spans 13 amino acids. CDR1 is MGHRA, CDR2 YSYEKL, per germline. The CDR3 spells CASTPQGNTEAFF.

This rearrangement joins TRBV12-3 or TRBV12-4 to TRBJ1-2. The CDR3 covers 11 residues. The CDR3 loop is CASSLGDGYTF.

The chain is built from TRBV28 and TRBJ2-1; with no DNA, the TCRdb D assignment of TRBD1 cannot be verified. In germline, CDR1 is MDHEN, CDR2 SYDVKM. The CDR3 consists of 13 residues. This chain's CDR3 is CASTAPPYNEQFF.

The chain recombines TRBV4-3 with TRBJ2-2. CDR3 size: 16 residues. Germline V lookup: CDR1 LGHNA, CDR2 YSLEER. CDR3 sequence: CASSQVWPTNTGELFF.

The J gene is TRBJ1-2, the V gene TRBV27; the D call from TCRdb, TRBD1, cannot be confirmed without DNA. Germline V gene data show CDR1 as MNHEY and CDR2 as SMNVEV (reference sequence). CDR3 length: 13 residues. The CDR3 region is CASRSTGIDGYTF.

The V and J genes are TRBV6-4 and TRBJ1-1; lacking DNA, the TRBD1 call made by TCRdb goes unchecked. Germline V gene data show CDR1 as MRHNA and CDR2 as SNTAGT. There are 16 residues in the CDR3. Here the CDR3 reads CASSDSPLDRGAEAFF.

The J gene is TRBJ2-1, the V gene TRBV7-2; the D call from TCRdb, TRBD1, cannot be confirmed without DNA. The CDR3 contains 14 residues. Per germline, CDR1 SGHTA and CDR2 FQGNSA. CDR3 sequence reads: CASSRGGGRDEQFF.

The chain couples TRBV29-1 to TRBJ2-5; TCRdb outputs TRBD1, but without DNA this stays unchecked. CDR1 and CDR2 (germline): SQVTM, ANQGSEA. This CDR3 comprises 12 residues. This chain's CDR3 is CSVADPGGTQYF.